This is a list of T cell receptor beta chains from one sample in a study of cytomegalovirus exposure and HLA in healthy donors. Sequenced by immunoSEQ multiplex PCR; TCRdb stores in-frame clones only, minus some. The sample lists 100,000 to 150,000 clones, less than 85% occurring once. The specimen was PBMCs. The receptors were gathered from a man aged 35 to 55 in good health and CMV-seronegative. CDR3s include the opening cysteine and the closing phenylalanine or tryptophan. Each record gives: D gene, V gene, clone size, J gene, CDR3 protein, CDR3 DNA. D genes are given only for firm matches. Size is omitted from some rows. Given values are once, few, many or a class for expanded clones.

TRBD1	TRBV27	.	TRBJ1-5	CASSVQGGNQPQHF	TGTGCCAGCAGCGTACAGGGGGGAAATCAGCCCCAGCATTTT
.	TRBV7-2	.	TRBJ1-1	CASSFNRGGQNTEAFF	TGTGCCAGCAGCTTCAACCGAGGGGGACAGAACACTGAAGCTTTCTTT
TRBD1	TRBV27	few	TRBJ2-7	CASSPPGQGGRYEQYF	TGTGCCAGCAGTCCGCCGGGACAGGGAGGGAGGTACGAGCAGTACTTC
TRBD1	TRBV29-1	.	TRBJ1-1	CSVRRDSTNTEAFF	TGCAGCGTTAGACGGGACAGTACAAACACTGAAGCTTTCTTT
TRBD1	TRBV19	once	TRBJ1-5	CASSTPGQGWRSNQPQHF	TGTGCCAGTAGTACACCGGGACAGGGATGGAGAAGCAATCAGCCCCAGCATTTT
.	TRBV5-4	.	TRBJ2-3	CASSSPLTEGTDTQYF	TGTGCCAGCAGCTCCCCCTTGACCGAGGGCACAGATACGCAGTATTTT
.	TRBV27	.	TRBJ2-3	CASRLWAVPQGTDTQYF	TGTGCCAGCAGGTTATGGGCAGTTCCCCAGGGTACAGATACGCAGTATTTT
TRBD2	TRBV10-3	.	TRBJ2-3	CAITPSKGRAVEGDTQYF	TGTGCCATCACCCCATCAAAAGGGAGGGCCGTAGAGGGAGATACGCAGTATTTT
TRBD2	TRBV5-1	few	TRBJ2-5	CASSSQTSGSGETQYF	TGCGCCAGCAGCTCGCAGACTAGCGGGAGTGGAGAGACCCAGTACTTC
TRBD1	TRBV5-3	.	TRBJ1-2	CARSLRGDRGSLGLYGYTF	TGTGCCAGAAGCTTGCGTGGGGACAGGGGTTCTCTCGGTCTCTATGGCTACACCTTC
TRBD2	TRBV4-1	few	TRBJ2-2	CASSQGGLAVNTGELFF	TGCGCCAGCAGCCAAGGGGGACTAGCGGTTAACACCGGGGAGCTGTTTTTT
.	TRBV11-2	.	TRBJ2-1	CASSLQMNPSYNEQFF	TGTGCCAGCAGCTTACAGATGAACCCCTCCTACAATGAGCAGTTCTTC
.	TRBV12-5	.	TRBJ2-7	CASPIDRWFQQYF	TGTGCTAGTCCAATAGACAGGTGGTTTCAGCAGTACTTC
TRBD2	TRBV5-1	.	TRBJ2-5	CASALSLAGGQETQYF	TGCGCCAGCGCATTGAGCCTAGCGGGGGGTCAAGAGACCCAGTACTTC
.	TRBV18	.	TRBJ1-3	CASSPAQFFSGNTIYF	TGTGCCAGCTCACCAGCTCAGTTCTTCTCTGGAAACACCATATATTTT
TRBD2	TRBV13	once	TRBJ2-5	CASSTRTSGRLETQYF	TGTGCCAGCAGCACGCGGACTAGCGGGAGACTAGAGACCCAGTACTTC
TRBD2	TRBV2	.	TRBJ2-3	CATYTGLVGDTQYF	TGTGCCACCTATACGGGACTAGTCGGAGATACGCAGTATTTT
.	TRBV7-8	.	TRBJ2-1	CASSTAGSPPYNEQFF	TGTGCCAGCAGCACCGCGGGGTCCCCACCTTACAATGAGCAGTTCTTC
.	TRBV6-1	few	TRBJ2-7	CASSEAKGYYEQYF	TGTGCCAGCAGTGAAGCAAAGGGGTACTACGAGCAGTACTTC
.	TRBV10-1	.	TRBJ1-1	CASRASLNTEAFF	TGCGCCAGCAGAGCCTCCCTGAACACTGAAGCTTTCTTT
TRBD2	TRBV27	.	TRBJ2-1	CASSLRGLGANEQFF	TGTGCCAGCAGTTTACGGGGACTAGGGGCCAATGAGCAGTTCTTC
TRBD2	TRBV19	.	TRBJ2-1	CASTRTSSHEQFF	TGTGCCAGTACCAGGACTAGTTCCCATGAGCAGTTCTTC